Below, 23 T cell receptor beta chains from the same sample are listed, as sequenced in a study of tumor-infiltrating lymphocytes in primary liver carcinoma. The input was 450 to 500 ng total RNA; TCR beta cDNA was made from it with a constant-region primer. Slightly modified ARM-PCR with three nested multiplex PCR rounds yielded TCR beta libraries. It was with TRBV1-TRBV30 forward primers and a C-beta reverse primer that the first two PCR rounds were run, at about 9 cycles each. From the multiplex PCR reads, TCRdb called clonotypes with MiXCR, one entry per CDR3 protein. The sample consists of tens of thousands of distinct CDR3 sequences, roughly 73% of them appearing once. Co-extraction of RNA and DNA was performed on roughly 20-31 mg of unsorted bulk tissue. Sequencing input: liver tumor tissue from sampling region 2. Indicated subset: tumor region T2, inferior pole. The receptors derive from a man aged 40-49 years with primary liver carcinoma and hepatitis B virus infection.

The sample holds many counts of this clonotype. The rearrangement uses TRBV5-1 and TRBJ2-5; a possible D gene is TRBD2 (6 bases). CDR3 length equals 15 residues. Germline V gene lookup returns CDR1 SGHRS and CDR2 YFSETQ. V shed 4 bases and J shed 4 bases, with 17 bases lying between them. DNA of the CDR3: TGCGCCAGCAGCCTGTTCGGGACTGAGGGAGAGACCCAGTACTTC. Translating it yields CASSLFGTEGETQYF.

As regards this clonotype: One end of the junction does not line up with germline, which may come from a read error. J is TRBJ1-1 and V is TRBV11-3, with a tentative D call TRBD1 (5 bases). This CDR3 has 13 residues. Germline CDR1 reads SGHNT; CDR2 reads YENEEA. CDR3 residues: CASSTGLNIEAFF. CDR3 sequence (DNA): TGTGCCAGCAGCACAGGCCTGAACATTGAAGCTTTCTTT.

This clonotype was detected only once. One end of the junction fails to match germline, which may point to a read error. V gene TRBV6-2 or TRBV6-3 combines with J gene TRBJ2-1; TRBD2 matches 12 bases. The CDR3 loop spans 13 amino acids. Germline V gene data show CDR1 as MNHEY and CDR2 as SVGEGT. The CDR3 coding sequence is TGTGCCAGCAAGACTAGCGGGAGAACTGAGCAGCTCTTC. Protein product: CASKTSGRTEQLF.

The chain links TRBV5-1 to TRBJ2-1; no clear D gene. V lost 1 base, J lost 9 bases, and 8 bases lay in between. Germline-derived CDR1 and CDR2 are SGHRS and YFSETQ. CDR3 size: 12 residues. CDR3 residues: CASSLYSREQFF. DNA of the CDR3: TGCGCCAGCAGCTTGTATAGCCGTGAGCAGTTCTTC. Combining the CDR3 with reference TRBV5-1 and TRBJ2-1 gives the whole variable domain KAGVTQTPRYLIKTRGQQVTLSCSPISGHRSVSWYQQTPGQGLQFLFEYFSETQRNKGNFPGRFSGRQFSNSRSEMNVSTLELGDSALYLCASSLYSREQFFGPGTRLTVL.

The chain combines TRBV5-1 with TRBJ1-1; tentatively, D is TRBD1 (6 bases). The V gene's germline CDR1 is SGHRS and CDR2 YFSETQ. The CDR3 totals 14 residues. The germline V and J ends were trimmed by 4 bases and 5 bases, with 15 bases remaining between them. The CDR3: CASSAVGGYTEAFF. CDR3 nucleotides: TGCGCCAGCAGCGCCGTGGGGGGCTATACTGAAGCTTTCTTT.

This clonotype qualifies as medium-sized. The J gene is TRBJ2-3, the V gene TRBV4-1; 7 bases match TRBD2. CDR3 size: 13 residues. V gave up 4 bases and J gave up 6 bases; unmatched junction bases: 4. Per the germline V gene, CDR1 is MGHRA and CDR2 is YSYEKL. CDR3 in amino acids: CASSRLGGDTQYF. CDR3 coding DNA: TGCGCCAGCAGCCGTCTGGGAGGGGATACGCAGTATTTT.

This clonotype appeared a single time. The rearrangement joins TRBV6-4 to TRBJ2-3; D may correspond to TRBD1 or TRBD2 (7 bases each). CDR1 and CDR2 from the germline V gene are MRHNA and SNTAGT. The CDR3 length is 14 residues. Trimming stripped 0 bases from V and 15 bases from J, with 19 bases between. CDR3 loop: CASSDSSGTDTHYF. The DNA for the CDR3 is TGTGCCAGCAGTGACTCGAGCGGGACAGATACACATTATTTT.

As concerns this clonotype: Compared with germline, one end of the junction differs, possibly owing to a read error. V is TRBV12-3 or TRBV12-4 and J is TRBJ2-1; the match to TRBD1 covers 7 bases. The length of the CDR3 is 13 residues. The CDR3 DNA reads TGTGCCAGCACTCCGGACAGGTACAGTGAGCAGTTCTTC. Its translation: CASTPDRYSEQFF.

As to this clonotype: Its ends do not fully match the called genes, so a read error is possible. The rearrangement links TRBV11-2 to TRBJ2-6; 8 nucleotides agree with TRBD1. CDR1 and CDR2 (germline): SGHAT, FQNNGV. CDR3 size: 21 residues. For the CDR3, the DNA is TGTGCCAGCAGCATGGGGGGAGACAGGGGCATTTCCCTCACTGGGGCCGACGTTCTGACTTTC. This gives the protein CASSMGGDRGISLTGADVLTF.

As concerns this clonotype: A junction end diverges from the germline sequence, so it may reflect a read error. J is TRBJ2-1 and V is TRBV5-1; D call uncertain. CDR3 length equals 14 residues. CDR1 and CDR2 (germline): SGHRS, YFSETQ. For the CDR3, the DNA is TGCGCCAGCAGCTCCGCAGGAGCCTACGATGAGCAGTTCTTC. It yields the protein CASSSAGAYDEQFF.

The sample holds one count of this clonotype. The chain is built from TRBV29-1 and TRBJ2-7; tentative D call: TRBD1 (6 bases). V was shortened by 7 bases and J by 9 bases, with 19 bases between the two germline ends. Germline V gene sequence: CDR1 SQVTM, CDR2 ANQGSEA. This CDR3 spans 12 amino acids. The CDR3 region has the DNA TGCAGCGCCCGGCAGGGGACCTACAGGCAGTACTTC. Translated, it gives CSARQGTYRQYF.

This clonotype is a singleton in its sample. At one end, the junction sequence differs from germline, possibly due to a read error. The CDR3 coding sequence is TGTGCCAGCAGCATAGCGGGAGGCTCTAGGGCCAACGTCCTGACTTTC. Translating it yields CASSIAGGSRANVLTF. The chain has TRBV7-2 and TRBJ2-6; 10 bases fit TRBD2. The germline V gene has CDR1 SGHTA and CDR2 FQGNSA. The CDR3 spans 16 residues.

This clonotype was observed once. The CDR3 DNA is TGTGCCAACAAAGTGGAGGGGGCTGTGGCTTTCTTT. Translation gives CANKVEGAVAFF. The chain joins TRBV6-5 to TRBJ1-1; 7 bases agree with TRBD1. CDR1 is MNHEY and CDR2 is SVGAGI in the germline V gene. The CDR3 runs to 12 residues. Losses at the gene ends were 10 bases for V and 11 bases for J; bases not matched to a gene: 13.

This clonotype was detected only a few times. The V and J genes are TRBV9 and TRBJ2-1; 9 bases are shared with TRBD2. The germline V gene encodes CDR1 SGDLS and CDR2 YYNGEE. The CDR3 has 16 residues. V shed 0 bases and J 5 bases; nucleotides not matched to a gene: 6. CDR3 sequence reads: CASSVGPAGGDNEQFF. The CDR3 nucleotides read TGTGCCAGCAGCGTAGGGCCCGCGGGGGGGGACAATGAGCAGTTCTTC.

This sequence joins TRBV30 and TRBJ2-1, with 7 bases lining up with TRBD1. The V and J ends lost 8 bases and 7 bases, in that order; junction bases with no gene match: 8. Per the germline V gene, CDR1 is GTSNPN and CDR2 is SVGIG (reference sequence). The CDR3 contains 12 residues. The CDR3 sequence: CARPRGSNEQFF. In DNA form, the CDR3 reads TGTGCCCGGCCCAGGGGGTCTAATGAGCAGTTCTTC. The variable domain in full, completed from reference TRBV30 and TRBJ2-1, reads SQTIHQWPATLVQPVGSPLSLECTVEGTSNPNLYWYRQAAGRGLQLLFYSVGIGQISSEVPQNLSASRPQDRQFILSSKKLLLSDSGFYLCARPRGSNEQFFGPGTRLTVL.

In the case of this clonotype: Because it lacks the conserved phenylalanine or tryptophan at the end, this CDR3 is likely a read error. The chain combines TRBV29-1 with TRBJ2-7, with 10 bases aligning to TRBD2. The length of the CDR3 is 15 residues. The germline V gene encodes CDR1 SQVTM and CDR2 ANQGSEA. Here the CDR3 reads CSARSGTSETYEQYL. For the CDR3, the DNA is TGCAGCGCCAGGTCCGGGACTAGCGAAACCTATGAGCAGTACTTA.

For this clonotype: The germline gene is not matched at one end of the junction; a read error may be the cause. V gene TRBV4-3 combines with J gene TRBJ2-5; D possibly matches TRBD1 or TRBD2 (5 bases each). The germline CDR1 and CDR2 sequences are LGHNA and YSLEER. The CDR3 is 14 residues long. CDR3 region: CASSQEEYLGTRYF. CDR3 bases: TGCGCCAGCAGCCAAGAGGAGTACCTGGGGACCCGGTACTTC.

This chain connects TRBV7-8 to TRBJ1-2; tentatively, D is TRBD1 (6 bases). CDR1 is SGHVS, CDR2 FQNEAQ, per germline. This CDR3 has 12 residues. V lost 8 bases and J 4 bases, leaving 11 bases between the germline ends. CDR3 region: CASGRTVYGYTF. The CDR3 DNA sequence: TGTGCCAGCGGCAGGACAGTCTATGGCTACACCTTC.

A remark on this clonotype: A junction end diverges from the germline sequence, so it may reflect a read error. This chain links TRBV5-6 with TRBJ2-5; a weak D match, TRBD2 (5 bases). The CDR3 spans 14 residues. CDR1 and CDR2 from the germline V gene are SGHDT and YYEEEE. This chain's CDR3 is CTSSFSWSPSGEYF. In nucleotides, the CDR3 is TGCACCAGCAGCTTTTCGTGGTCTCCCTCCGGGGAGTACTTC.

The J gene is TRBJ1-1, the V gene TRBV29-1; tentatively, D is TRBD1 (6 bases). This CDR3 region has 14 residues. The germline CDR1 and CDR2 sequences are SQVTM and ANQGSEA. V lost 5 bases to trimming and J lost 2 bases, with 15 bases between them. CDR3 loop: CSVLWTDGNTEAFF. DNA for the CDR3: TGCAGCGTTCTTTGGACAGACGGCAACACTGAAGCTTTCTTT.

This chain links TRBV28 with TRBJ2-7, with 7 positions matching TRBD2. The junction had 20 bases not matched to a gene; V was cut back by 8 bases and J by 4 bases. The CDR3 has 17 amino acids. Germline V gives CDR1 MDHEN, CDR2 SYDVKM. CDR3 sequence: CASWGETSRKAGYEQYF. The CDR3 nucleotides are TGTGCCAGCTGGGGAGAGACTAGCAGGAAGGCCGGGTACGAGCAGTACTTC.

The CDR3 coding sequence is TGCGCCAGCAGCTCACAGGGGGCGTTCAACACTGAAGCTTTCTTT. Encoded protein: CASSSQGAFNTEAFF. The rearrangement links TRBV5-1 to TRBJ1-1, with 9 bases matching TRBD1. From germline, CDR1 is SGHRS and CDR2 YFSETQ. Unmatched junction bases numbered 5, after V lost 3 bases and J lost 2 bases. This CDR3 is 15 amino acids long.

The table lists this clonotype with many counts. The chain joins TRBV19 to TRBJ1-5; no clear D gene. Germline loops: CDR1 LNHDA, CDR2 SQIVND (reference sequence). This CDR3 contains 13 residues. The V gene lost 5 bases and the J gene lost 6 bases, with 11 bases spanning the gap. In DNA, the CDR3 is TGTGCCAGTAGTCGGGCAGGCGGTCAGCCCCAGCATTTT. Its protein is CASSRAGGQPQHF.